Given below is one T cell receptor beta chain in context. Its target is unknown. This sample is part of a study of T cell responses to AZD1222 COVID-19 vaccine. Clones were read by immunoSEQ multiplex PCR, and TCRdb kept only the in-frame ones, dropping some. The table records about 120,000 clones, 90% to 95% of them present only once. V was shortened by 4 bases and J by 4 bases, with 12 bases between the two germline ends. The CDR3 has 14 residues. Germline V lookup: CDR1 SGHTA, CDR2 FQGTGA. General observations from the study: Among the donors, most were white British and more were female, and clonal diversity was possibly underestimated.

The sample here was peripheral blood, taken on day 0 of AZD1222 vaccination. This receptor was obtained from an adult in good health. This sequence joins TRBV7-3 and TRBJ2-3; D may be TRBD2 (6 bases). Written as DNA, the CDR3 is TGTGCCAGCAGCTACACGGGGGTGGCAGATACGCAGTATTTT. Amino acids: CASSYTGVADTQYF.